Following are 29 T cell receptor beta chains from one sample sequenced in a study of blood T cell repertoires in COVID-19. The data were produced by immunoSEQ multiplex PCR, yet TCRdb's version contains in-frame clones alone and is incomplete. This table has 120,000 or so clones, about 72% appearing once. Sequencing used peripheral blood. The receptors here all came from a woman in her fifties or sixties with acute or convalescent COVID-19.

This clone has a single count. The J gene is TRBJ2-7, the V gene TRBV10-1; maybe TRBD1 (6 bases). The V and J ends lost 6 bases and 3 bases respectively, with 21 bases between them. This CDR3 is 16 amino acids long. Germline values: CDR1 WNHNN, CDR2 SYGVQD (reference sequence). The CDR3 sequence: CASSQAGVGTYYEQYF. The CDR3 region has the DNA TGCGCCAGCAGCCAGGCAGGGGTAGGGACCTACTACGAGCAGTACTTC.

This rearrangement joins TRBV6-5 to TRBJ2-7; D is perhaps TRBD2 (6 bases). Trimming stripped 8 bases from V and 3 bases from J, with 11 bases between. CDR1 MNHEY and CDR2 SVGAGI come from the germline V gene. CDR3 length equals 12 residues. The CDR3 nucleotides are TGTGCCAGCGGCCCGCGGGACTACGAGCAGTACTTC. This gives the protein CASGPRDYEQYF.

The chain couples TRBV19 to TRBJ2-3; TRBD2 agrees at 10 bases. The CDR3 is 15 residues long. Trimming removed 4 bases from V and 1 base from J; junction bases left unmatched: 2. From germline, CDR1 is LNHDA and CDR2 SQIVND (reference sequence). The CDR3 DNA reads as TGTGCCAGTAGTACCGGGACTAGCGGCACAGATACGCAGTATTTT. This translates into CASSTGTSGTDTQYF.

This clone was observed a handful of times. This chain links TRBV11-2 with TRBJ1-2; the match to TRBD1 covers 9 bases. The germline gives CDR1 SGHAT, CDR2 FQNNGV. This CDR3 contains 14 residues. Trimming at V came to 1 base and at J to 4 bases, leaving 1 base not matched to a gene. The CDR3 loop is CASSLGQGGYGYTF. CDR3 coding DNA: TGTGCCAGCAGCTTAGGACAGGGGGGCTATGGCTACACCTTC.

CDR3 loop: CASSPLTAQETQYF. CDR3 bases: TGCGCCAGCAGCCCCCTCACAGCCCAAGAGACCCAGTACTTC. The V and J genes are TRBV5-1 and TRBJ2-5, with D hard to call. The CDR3 is 14 residues long. Trimming removed 4 bases at V and 1 base at J, with 11 bases between. Germline V lookup: CDR1 SGHRS, CDR2 YFSETQ. Looking up the rest from reference TRBV5-1 and TRBJ2-5 gives the full variable domain: KAGVTQTPRYLIKTRGQQVTLSCSPISGHRSVSWYQQTPGQGLQFLFEYFSETQRNKGNFPGRFSGRQFSNSRSEMNVSTLELGDSALYLCASSPLTAQETQYFGPGTRLLVL.

A remark on this clone: Sequence at one end of the junction differs from germline and may be a read error. The rearrangement links TRBV18 to TRBJ2-1; D remains unclear. Germline assignment: CDR1 KGHSH and CDR2 LQKENI. The CDR3 extends over 14 amino acids. The CDR3, as DNA: TGTGCCGGCTCACCCAGAGAGGTCCCCCATGAGCAGTTCTTC. It yields the protein CAGSPREVPHEQFF.

V usage is TRBV6-5 and J usage is TRBJ1-4, with 7 bases fitting TRBD1. This CDR3 contains 16 residues. Germline V gene sequence: CDR1 MNHEY, CDR2 SVGAGI. Trimming took 1 base from V and 3 from J; bases not matched to a gene: 5. This CDR3 reads CASSYLKGAANEKLFF. CDR3 in DNA: TGTGCCAGCAGTTACTTAAAGGGGGCGGCTAATGAAAAACTGTTTTTT.

The chain joins TRBV29-1 to TRBJ2-3; D may be TRBD1 (6 bases). There are 13 residues in the CDR3. V was trimmed by 4 bases and J by 3 bases, leaving 11 bases between them. Per germline, CDR1 SQVTM and CDR2 ANQGSEA. The CDR3 DNA follows: TGCAGCGTTGTAGGGGGTTCGACAGATACGCAGTATTTT. Translating gives CSVVGGSTDTQYF.

The rearrangement joins TRBV7-2 to TRBJ1-3; TRBD1 agrees at 9 bases. This CDR3 is 15 amino acids long. Germline CDR1 reads SGHTA; CDR2 reads FQGNSA. The V gene end was trimmed by 5 bases and the J gene end by 4 bases; junction bases not matched to a gene: 6. As DNA, the CDR3 is TGTGCCAGCAGCCAGCCGGGACAGGGAGGAAACACCATATATTTT. It is translated as CASSQPGQGGNTIYF.

The chain couples TRBV19 to TRBJ1-1, with TRBD1 as a possible D gene (6 bases). Per the germline V gene, CDR1 is LNHDA and CDR2 is SQIVND (reference sequence). The CDR3 covers 14 residues. The V end was cut by 1 base, the J end by 8 bases, with 14 bases between. This CDR3 reads CASSIGGQFSEAFF. The CDR3, as DNA: TGTGCCAGTAGTATAGGTGGACAGTTCTCCGAAGCTTTCTTT.

The CDR3 coding sequence is TGTGCCAGCAGCTACGAACGGGGTAAACTGTTTTTT. The encoded protein is CASSYERGKLFF. The V call is TRBV5-6, the J call TRBJ1-4; D ambiguous. Germline V CDR1 and CDR2: SGHDT, YYEEEE. The CDR3 covers 12 residues. V was clipped by 3 bases and J by 11 bases, with 11 bases between them.

The V call is TRBV4-1, the J call TRBJ1-4; no reliable D call. The CDR3 is 15 amino acids. Trimming stripped 1 base from V and 8 bases from J, with 14 bases between. Germline V lookup: CDR1 MGHRA, CDR2 YSYEKL. The CDR3 DNA reads TGCGCCAGCAGCCAAGGGGGAGGGCCCGGCGAAAAACTGTTTTTT. Protein product: CASSQGGGPGEKLFF.

The chain carries TRBV5-1 and TRBJ2-6; perhaps TRBD1 as D (5 bases). The V end was cut by 4 bases, the J end by 4 bases, with 27 bases between. The CDR3 is 20 amino acids. Germline CDR1 is SGHRS and CDR2 is YFSETQ. The CDR3 is CASSPRARESPYSGANVLTF. CDR3 sequence (DNA): TGCGCCAGCAGCCCAAGGGCCAGGGAATCCCCCTACTCCGGGGCCAACGTCCTGACTTTC.

This chain uses TRBV7-9 with TRBJ2-2; 9 nucleotides align to TRBD2. J lost 5 bases, V lost 5 bases, and 9 bases had no gene match. The germline V gene has CDR1 SEHNR and CDR2 FQNEAQ (reference sequence). The CDR3 sequence is 16 residues long. CDR3 in amino acids: CASSQQRGAGTGELFF. The CDR3 DNA reads TGTGCCAGCAGCCAACAGCGGGGGGCCGGAACCGGGGAGCTGTTTTTT.

The chain recombines TRBV3-1 (or the pseudogene TRBV3-2) with TRBJ2-1; TRBD2 agrees at 13 bases. V was pared by 3 bases and J by 9 bases, with 8 bases of the junction left unmatched. Germline V CDR1 and CDR2: LGHDT, YNNKEL (reference sequence). The length of the CDR3 is 16 residues. CDR3 nucleotide sequence: TGTGCCAGCAGCCAGCTACTAGCGGGGGGGCCTGGTGAGCAGTTCTTC. This sequence encodes CASSQLLAGGPGEQFF.

This chain links TRBV9 with TRBJ2-1, with a weak D call TRBD2 (5 bases). The CDR3 totals 15 residues. CDR1 SGDLS and CDR2 YYNGEE come from the germline V gene. V was clipped by 0 bases and J by 0 bases, with 7 bases between them. The CDR3 nucleotides are TGTGCCAGCAGCGTAGTGGGGAGCTCCTACAATGAGCAGTTCTTC. Protein: CASSVVGSSYNEQFF.

This clone came up once. The CDR3 coding sequence is TGTGCCAGCAGTTTCGAGGGACAGGGGGCCCGTGGCTACACCTTC. Amino acids: CASSFEGQGARGYTF. The genes are TRBV28 and TRBJ1-2; TRBD1 matches at 12 bases. Germline V gene lookup returns CDR1 MDHEN and CDR2 SYDVKM. The V and J ends lost 3 bases and 7 bases, in that order; junction bases with no gene match: 6. The CDR3 consists of 15 residues.

The chain joins TRBV3-1 (or the pseudogene TRBV3-2) to TRBJ2-1, with TRBD2 matching 10 bases. The CDR3 length is 18 residues. V was clipped by 3 bases and J by 5 bases; unmatched bases: 13. Germline V gene sequence: CDR1 LGHDT, CDR2 YNNKEL (reference sequence). CDR3 sequence: CASSHLSGGAQRDNEQFF. CDR3 coding DNA: TGTGCCAGCAGCCATTTAAGCGGGGGGGCACAAAGGGACAATGAGCAGTTCTTC.

This clone was recorded once. The V call is TRBV5-4, the J call TRBJ2-2; 10 bases match TRBD1. V lost 4 bases and J lost 7; bases outside the gene matches: 7. Germline values: CDR1 SGHNT, CDR2 YYREEE (reference sequence). The CDR3 loop spans 15 amino acids. CDR3 DNA sequence: TGTGCCAGCAGCACAGACAGGGGGCCAGTCGGGGAGCTGTTTTTT. The encoded protein is CASSTDRGPVGELFF.

V and J are TRBV6-2 or TRBV6-3 and TRBJ1-4; D is uncertain. Germline-derived CDR1 and CDR2 are MNHEY and SVGEGT. V shed 5 bases and J shed 6 bases, with 25 bases lying between them. This CDR3 has 18 residues. The chain's CDR3 is CASSQPGSTSWRHEKLFF. The CDR3 coding sequence is TGTGCCAGCAGTCAACCCGGGTCGACCAGCTGGCGTCATGAAAAACTGTTTTTT.

The chain joins TRBV5-4 to TRBJ1-3; a possible D gene is TRBD1 (6 bases). With 1 base removed from V and 0 bases from J, the gap between germline ends came to 14 bases. CDR1 is SGHNT and CDR2 is YYREEE in the germline V gene (reference sequence). The CDR3 runs 17 residues. CDR3 amino acids: CASSLQGSRSSGNTIYF. As DNA, the CDR3 is TGTGCCAGCAGCTTGCAGGGGTCAAGAAGCTCTGGAAACACCATATATTTT.

This clone was picked up a small number of times. This chain uses TRBV18 with TRBJ2-5; TRBD2 agrees at 10 bases. V dropped 3 bases and J dropped 3; count of bases not matched to a gene: 4. Germline V gene lookup returns CDR1 KGHSH and CDR2 LQKENI. The CDR3 runs 15 residues. The CDR3 sequence: CASSPRTSGKETQYF. The DNA of the CDR3 is TGTGCCAGCTCACCTAGGACTAGCGGCAAAGAGACCCAGTACTTC.

The genes are TRBV5-8 and TRBJ2-7, with 7 nucleotides matching TRBD1. Losses at the gene ends were 2 bases for V and 4 bases for J; bases not matched to a gene: 3. This CDR3 is built from 13 residues. Germline V gene sequence: CDR1 SGHTS, CDR2 YDEGEE. CDR3 amino acids: CASSLKQGYEQYF. CDR3 coding DNA: TGTGCCAGCAGCTTAAAACAGGGGTACGAGCAGTACTTC. Drawing the rest from reference TRBV5-8 and TRBJ2-7, the complete variable domain is EAGVTQSPTHLIKTRGQQATLRCSPISGHTSVYWYQQALGLGLQFLLWYDEGEERNRGNFPPRFSGRQFPNYSSELNVNALELEDSALYLCASSLKQGYEQYFGPGTRLTVT.

The chain employs TRBV6-2 or TRBV6-3 and TRBJ2-7, with D possibly being TRBD2 (5 bases). CDR1 is MNHEY, CDR2 SVGEGT, per germline. The CDR3 has 14 amino acids. The V gene lost 4 bases and the J gene lost 2 bases, with 12 bases spanning the gap. The CDR3 nucleotides are TGTGCCAGCAGTTCTCCCCAGACTACCTACGAGCAGTACTTC. Amino acids: CASSSPQTTYEQYF.

The chain couples TRBV4-3 to TRBJ1-2, with D possibly TRBD1 on 5 matching bases. In germline, CDR1 is LGHNA, CDR2 YSLEER. Trimming took off 2 bases at V and 6 bases at J, with 16 bases between the two ends. This CDR3 has 15 residues. Written as DNA, the CDR3 is TGCGCCAGCAGCCAATGGCGGGGGGACTTGGATGGCTACACCTTC. This gives the protein CASSQWRGDLDGYTF.

This clone was seen more than once but under ten times. The chain carries TRBV6-1 and TRBJ2-3; D unclear. The CDR3 runs 15 residues. Trimming took 2 bases from V and 1 from J, leaving 10 bases between them. Germline CDR1 is MNHNS and CDR2 is SASEGT. The CDR3 here is CASSESPSGTDTQYF. CDR3 DNA sequence: TGTGCCAGCAGTGAATCCCCCAGCGGCACAGATACGCAGTATTTT.

V is TRBV19 and J is TRBJ1-4; D might be TRBD1 (5 bases). Germline V gene sequence: CDR1 LNHDA, CDR2 SQIVND (reference sequence). This CDR3 is 16 amino acids long. Trimming removed 7 bases at V and 12 bases at J, with 27 bases between. CDR3 residues: CASTPFSGLSTTELFF. The CDR3 bases are TGTGCCAGTACACCATTCTCGGGACTCTCAACAACGGAACTGTTTTTT.

V is TRBV7-8 and J is TRBJ1-6; D gene ambiguous. The CDR3 extends over 11 amino acids. The V end was cut by 2 bases, the J end by 14 bases, with 7 bases between. CDR1 is SGHVS, CDR2 FQNEAQ, per germline. The CDR3 coding sequence is TGTGCCAGCAGCTTACATGCAGCCCTCCACTTT. Its translation: CASSLHAALHF.

V gene TRBV7-2 combines with J gene TRBJ2-1; 9 positions agree with TRBD2. Germline lookup yields CDR1 SGHTA and CDR2 FQGNSA. The junction had 16 bases not matched to a gene; V was cut back by 8 bases and J by 8 bases. The CDR3 runs 16 residues. The CDR3 DNA sequence: TGTGCCAGCCTCCCGACTGGTCGCGGGGGGGCCCATGAGCAGTTCTTC. Protein: CASLPTGRGGAHEQFF.